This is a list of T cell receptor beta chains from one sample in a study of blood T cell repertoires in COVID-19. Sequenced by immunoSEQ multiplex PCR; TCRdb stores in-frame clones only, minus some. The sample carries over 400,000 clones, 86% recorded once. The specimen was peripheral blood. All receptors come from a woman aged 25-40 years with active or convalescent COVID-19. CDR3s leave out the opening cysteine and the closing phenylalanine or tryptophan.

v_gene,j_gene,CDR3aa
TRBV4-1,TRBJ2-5,ASSQEPPGQGGETQY
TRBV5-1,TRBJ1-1,ASSLGQANEAF
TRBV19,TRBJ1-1,ASSTGKNTEAF
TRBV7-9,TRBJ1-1,ASSLKGAGSTWDTEAF
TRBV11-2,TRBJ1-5,ASIPSTGNQPQH
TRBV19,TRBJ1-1,ASSSDRGNTEAF
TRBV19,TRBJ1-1,ASSIGQGYMNTEAF
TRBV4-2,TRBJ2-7,ASSQLTGTSGIYEQY
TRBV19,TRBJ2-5,ASSIGTEPYQETQY
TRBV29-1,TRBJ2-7,SVEFAGFYEQY
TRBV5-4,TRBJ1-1,ASSSTYTEAF
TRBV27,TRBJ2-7,ASSYPPGSGGPYEQY
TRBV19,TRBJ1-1,ASIEGLNTEAF
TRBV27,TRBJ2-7,ASSSWTEQYEQY
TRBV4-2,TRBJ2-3,ASRTDRGADTQY
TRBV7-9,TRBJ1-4,ASSWGRGQLNEKLF
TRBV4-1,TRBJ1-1,ASSHPATGKSTEAF
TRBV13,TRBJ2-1,ASSPVQGGSYNEQF
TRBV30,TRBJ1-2,AWSRTGGYGYT
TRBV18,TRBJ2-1,ASWDSLGNEQF
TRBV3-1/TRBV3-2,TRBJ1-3,ASSPSGQGGNTIY
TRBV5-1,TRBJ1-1,ASCLDRGHTEAF
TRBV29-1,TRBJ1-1,SDTGMNTEAF
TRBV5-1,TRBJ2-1,ASSLGGEYNEQF
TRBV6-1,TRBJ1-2,ASSDVQGASNYGYT
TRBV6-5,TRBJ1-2,ASRPTGGDGYT
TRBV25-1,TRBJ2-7,ASAMAGQPGGQY
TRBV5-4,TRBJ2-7,TSRSADSGEQY
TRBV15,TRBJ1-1,ATSRDLWQAEAF
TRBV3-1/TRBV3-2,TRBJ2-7,ASSPLGGDSYEQY
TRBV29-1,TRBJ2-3,SVSPQGTSGGLDTQY
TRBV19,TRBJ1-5,ASSISQDSNQPQH
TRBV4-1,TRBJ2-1,ASSQENLIGVEQF
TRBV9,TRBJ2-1,ASSVARFNEQF
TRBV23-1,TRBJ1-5,ASSQSGPYINQPQH
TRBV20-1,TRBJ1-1,SASPAGGLNTEAF
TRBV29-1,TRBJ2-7,SVLALGSYEQY
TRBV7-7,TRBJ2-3,ASSKSGSGADTQY
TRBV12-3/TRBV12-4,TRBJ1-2,ASSYQGGRGYT
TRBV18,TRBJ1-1,ASSPQTGGSTEAF
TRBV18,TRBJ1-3,ASSPSDTLSGNTIY
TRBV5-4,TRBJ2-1,ASTNIGGAGLHNEQF
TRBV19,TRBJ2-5,ASSYSFGGETQY
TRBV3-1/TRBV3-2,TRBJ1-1,ASSQENAGTEAF
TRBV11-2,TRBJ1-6,ASSLSGQGNSPLH